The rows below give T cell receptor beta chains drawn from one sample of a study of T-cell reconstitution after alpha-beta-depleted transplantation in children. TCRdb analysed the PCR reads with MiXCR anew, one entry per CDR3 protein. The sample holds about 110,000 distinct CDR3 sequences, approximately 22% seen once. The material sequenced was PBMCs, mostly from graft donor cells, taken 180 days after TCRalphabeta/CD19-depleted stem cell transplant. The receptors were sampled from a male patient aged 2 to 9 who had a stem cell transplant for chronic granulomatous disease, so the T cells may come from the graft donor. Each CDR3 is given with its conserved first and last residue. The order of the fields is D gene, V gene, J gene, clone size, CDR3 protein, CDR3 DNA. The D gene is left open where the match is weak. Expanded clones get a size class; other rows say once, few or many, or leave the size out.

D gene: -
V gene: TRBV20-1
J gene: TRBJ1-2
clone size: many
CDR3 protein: CSARGNRDGYTF
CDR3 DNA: TGCAGTGCTAGAGGGAACAGGGATGGCTACACCTTC

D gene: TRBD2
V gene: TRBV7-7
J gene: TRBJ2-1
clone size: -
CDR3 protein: CASSLWEGDEQFF
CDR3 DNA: TGTGCCAGCAGCTTGTGGGAGGGCGATGAGCAGTTCTTC

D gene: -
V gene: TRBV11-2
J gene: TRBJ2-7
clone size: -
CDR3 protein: CACGDVGYEQYF
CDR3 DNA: TGTGCATGTGGGGACGTGGGTTACGAGCAGTACTTC

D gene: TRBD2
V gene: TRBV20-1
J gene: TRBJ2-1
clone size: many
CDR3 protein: CSARAIGTSLSNEQFF
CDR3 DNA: TGCAGTGCTAGAGCTATAGGGACTAGCTTGAGCAATGAGCAGTTCTTC

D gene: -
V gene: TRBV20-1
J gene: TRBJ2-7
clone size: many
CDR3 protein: CSASSDSPYEQYF
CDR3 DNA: TGCAGTGCTAGTTCTGATAGTCCCTACGAGCAGTACTTC

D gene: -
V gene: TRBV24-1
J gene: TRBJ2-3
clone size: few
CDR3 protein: CATSDGWGATDTQYF
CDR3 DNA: TGTGCCACCAGTGATGGATGGGGGGCAACAGATACGCAGTATTTT

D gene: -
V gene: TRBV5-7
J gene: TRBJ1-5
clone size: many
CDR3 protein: CASSQRTAVNSNQPQHF
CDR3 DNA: TGTGCCAGCAGCCAAAGGACAGCCGTAAATAGCAATCAGCCCCAGCATTTT

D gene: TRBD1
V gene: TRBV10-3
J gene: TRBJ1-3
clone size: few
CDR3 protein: CATTDRDTVGSGNTIYF
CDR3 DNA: TGTGCCACTACGGACAGGGACACCGTCGGCTCTGGAAACACCATATATTTT

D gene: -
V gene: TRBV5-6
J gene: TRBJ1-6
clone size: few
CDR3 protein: CASSPTYNSPLHF
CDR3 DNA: TGTGCCAGCAGCCCAACCTATAATTCACCCCTCCACTTT

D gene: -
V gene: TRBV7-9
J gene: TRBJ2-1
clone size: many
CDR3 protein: CASSLLASSSYNEQFF
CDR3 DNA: TGTGCCAGCAGCTTACTAGCTTCTAGCTCCTACAATGAGCAGTTCTTC

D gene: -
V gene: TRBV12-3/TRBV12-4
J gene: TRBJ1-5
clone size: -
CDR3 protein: CASSKDRQPQHF
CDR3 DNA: TGTGCCAGCAGTAAAGACCGTCAGCCCCAGCATTTT

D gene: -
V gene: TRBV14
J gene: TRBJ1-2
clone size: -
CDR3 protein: CASSHQQGTGYTF
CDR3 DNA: TGTGCCAGCAGCCATCAACAGGGAACGGGCTACACCTTC

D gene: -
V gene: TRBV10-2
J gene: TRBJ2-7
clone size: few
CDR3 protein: CASSETGSQEQYF
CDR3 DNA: TGCGCCAGCAGTGAGACAGGGTCTCAGGAGCAGTACTTC

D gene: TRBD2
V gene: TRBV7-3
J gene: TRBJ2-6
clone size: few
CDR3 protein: CASSLIAGPGANVLTF
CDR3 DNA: TGTGCCAGCAGCTTAATAGCGGGGCCTGGGGCCAACGTCCTGACTTTC

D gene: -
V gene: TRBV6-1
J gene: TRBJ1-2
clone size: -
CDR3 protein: CASIPGGATANYGYTF
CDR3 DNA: TGTGCCAGCATCCCCGGGGGGGCAACAGCTAACTATGGCTACACCTTC

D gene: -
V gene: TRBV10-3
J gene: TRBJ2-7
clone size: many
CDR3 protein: CAISDSGRVTYEQYF
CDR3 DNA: TGTGCCATCAGTGACTCCGGACGGGTCACCTACGAGCAGTACTTC

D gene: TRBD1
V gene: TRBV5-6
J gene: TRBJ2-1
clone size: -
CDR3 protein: CASSLVGTGGPEQFF
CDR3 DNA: TGTGCCAGCAGCTTGGTAGGGACAGGGGGCCCTGAGCAGTTCTTC

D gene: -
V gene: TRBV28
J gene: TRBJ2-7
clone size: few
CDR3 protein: CASSLERMYEQYF
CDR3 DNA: TGTGCCAGCAGTTTGGAGCGGATGTACGAGCAGTACTTC

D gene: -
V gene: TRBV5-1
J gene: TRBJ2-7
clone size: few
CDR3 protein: CASSPSVGEQYF
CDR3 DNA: TGCGCCAGCAGCCCTTCTGTGGGCGAGCAGTACTTC

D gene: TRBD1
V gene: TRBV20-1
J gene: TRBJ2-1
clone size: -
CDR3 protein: CSAEDREPYNEQFF
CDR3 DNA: TGCAGTGCTGAAGACAGGGAACCCTACAATGAGCAGTTCTTC

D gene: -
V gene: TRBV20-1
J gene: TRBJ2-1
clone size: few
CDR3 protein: CSARGGGLSYNEQFF
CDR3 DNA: TGCAGTGCTAGAGGGGGCGGTCTCTCCTACAATGAGCAGTTCTTC

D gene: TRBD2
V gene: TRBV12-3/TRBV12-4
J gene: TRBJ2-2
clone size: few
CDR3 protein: CASSLERPGLARTGELFF
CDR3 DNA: TGTGCCAGCAGTCTAGAGCGTCCGGGACTAGCCCGTACCGGGGAGCTGTTTTTT

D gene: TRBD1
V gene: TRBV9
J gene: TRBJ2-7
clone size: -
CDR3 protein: CASSASGTGTYEQYF
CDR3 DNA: TGTGCCAGCAGCGCCTCCGGGACAGGGACCTACGAGCAGTACTTC

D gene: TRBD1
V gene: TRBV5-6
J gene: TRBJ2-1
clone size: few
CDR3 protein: CASSQMPTGGAGEQFF
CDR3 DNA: TGTGCCAGCAGCCAGATGCCGACAGGGGGCGCAGGTGAGCAGTTCTTC

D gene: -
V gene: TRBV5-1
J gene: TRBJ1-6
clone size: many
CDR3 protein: CASSLEQSPLHF
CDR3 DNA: TGCGCCAGCAGCTTGGAACAGTCACCCCTCCACTTT

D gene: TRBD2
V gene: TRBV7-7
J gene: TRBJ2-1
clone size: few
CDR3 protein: CASSLRESNEQFF
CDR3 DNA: TGTGCCAGCAGTCTGCGGGAGTCGAATGAGCAGTTCTTC

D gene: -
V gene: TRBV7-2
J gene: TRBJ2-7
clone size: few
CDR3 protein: CASSLAGGGRYEQYF
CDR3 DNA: TGTGCCAGCAGCTTAGCGGGAGGGGGCCGCTACGAGCAGTACTTC

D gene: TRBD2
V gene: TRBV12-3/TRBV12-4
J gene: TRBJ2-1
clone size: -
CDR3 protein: CASSLVGKTSGVWNEQFF
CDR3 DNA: TGTGCCAGCAGTTTAGTAGGGAAAACTAGCGGGGTTTGGAATGAGCAGTTCTTC

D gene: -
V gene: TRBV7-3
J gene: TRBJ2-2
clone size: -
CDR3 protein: CASSLTSGPSGELFF
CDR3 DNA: TGTGCCAGCAGCTTAACGTCGGGGCCGAGCGGGGAGCTGTTTTTT

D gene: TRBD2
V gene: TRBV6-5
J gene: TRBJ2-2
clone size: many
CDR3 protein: CASSPTSGRASTGELFF
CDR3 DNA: TGTGCCAGCAGCCCTACGAGCGGGAGGGCCAGTACCGGGGAGCTGTTTTTT

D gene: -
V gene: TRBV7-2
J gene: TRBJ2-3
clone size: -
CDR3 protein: CASSLIIAPKRTDTQYF
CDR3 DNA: TGTGCCAGCAGCTTAATCATAGCGCCAAAACGAACAGATACGCAGTATTTT

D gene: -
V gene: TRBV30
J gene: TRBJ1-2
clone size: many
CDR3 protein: CAWVGYGYTF
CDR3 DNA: TGTGCCTGGGTCGGCTATGGCTACACCTTC

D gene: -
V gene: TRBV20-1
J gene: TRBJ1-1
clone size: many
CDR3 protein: CSAREVGNTEAFF
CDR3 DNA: TGCAGTGCTAGAGAGGTAGGGAACACTGAAGCTTTCTTT

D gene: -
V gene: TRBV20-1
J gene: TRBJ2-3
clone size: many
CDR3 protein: CSARAPYRVQGDTQYF
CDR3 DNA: TGCAGTGCTAGAGCCCCGTACAGGGTTCAGGGTGATACGCAGTATTTT

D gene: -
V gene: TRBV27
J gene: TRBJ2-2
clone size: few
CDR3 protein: CASSFWGGAANTGELFF
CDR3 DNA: TGTGCCAGCAGTTTCTGGGGCGGGGCTGCGAACACCGGGGAGCTGTTTTTT

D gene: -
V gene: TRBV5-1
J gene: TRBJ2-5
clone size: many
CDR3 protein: CASSLAARTEETQYF
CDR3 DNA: TGCGCCAGCAGCTTGGCCGCGAGAACAGAAGAGACCCAGTACTTC

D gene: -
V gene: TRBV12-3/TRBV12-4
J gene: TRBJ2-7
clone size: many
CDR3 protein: CASSQGTAAYEQYF
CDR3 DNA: TGTGCCAGCAGTCAGGGGACGGCCGCCTACGAGCAGTACTTC

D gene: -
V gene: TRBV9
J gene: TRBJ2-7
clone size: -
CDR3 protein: CASSVATGGSSYEQYF
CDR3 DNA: TGTGCCAGCAGCGTAGCTACGGGTGGGAGCTCCTACGAGCAGTACTTC

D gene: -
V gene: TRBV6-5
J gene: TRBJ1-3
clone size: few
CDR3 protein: CASSYFPSSGNTIYF
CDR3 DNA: TGTGCCAGCAGTTACTTCCCAAGCTCTGGAAACACCATATATTTT

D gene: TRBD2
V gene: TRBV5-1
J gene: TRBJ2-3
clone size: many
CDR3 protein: CASSLGATSGGVTDTQYF
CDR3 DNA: TGCGCCAGCAGCTTGGGGGCGACTAGCGGGGGGGTCACAGATACGCAGTATTTT

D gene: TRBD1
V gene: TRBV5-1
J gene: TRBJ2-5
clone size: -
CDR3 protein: CASSRLGQGSTETQYF
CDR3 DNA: TGCGCCAGCAGCCGGCTGGGACAGGGGTCGACAGAGACCCAGTACTTC

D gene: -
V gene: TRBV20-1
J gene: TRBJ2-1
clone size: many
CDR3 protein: CSDSVSYNEQFF
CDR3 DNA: TGCAGTGATTCGGTTTCCTACAATGAGCAGTTCTTC

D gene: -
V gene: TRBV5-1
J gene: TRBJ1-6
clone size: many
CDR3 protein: CASSVQGPTINSPLHF
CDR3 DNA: TGCGCCAGCAGCGTACAGGGCCCTACGATTAATTCACCCCTCCACTTT

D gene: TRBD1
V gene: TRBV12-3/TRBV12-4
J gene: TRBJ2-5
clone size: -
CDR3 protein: CASSLGQGVGPETQYF
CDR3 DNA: TGTGCCAGCAGTTTGGGACAGGGCGTCGGTCCAGAGACCCAGTACTTC

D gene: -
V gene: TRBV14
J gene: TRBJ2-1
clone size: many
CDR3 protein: CASSQRFVGRGLNEQFF
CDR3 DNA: TGTGCCAGCAGCCAAAGGTTTGTCGGGAGAGGCCTCAATGAGCAGTTCTTC

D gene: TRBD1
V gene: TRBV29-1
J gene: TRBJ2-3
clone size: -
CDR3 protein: CSVDIFWDRGPDTQYF
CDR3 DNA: TGCAGCGTTGACATCTTTTGGGACAGGGGTCCAGATACGCAGTATTTT

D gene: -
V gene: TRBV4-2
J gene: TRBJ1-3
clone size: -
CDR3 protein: CASSQDRGRNTIYF
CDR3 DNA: TGTGCCAGCAGCCAAGACCGGGGGAGAAACACCATATATTTT

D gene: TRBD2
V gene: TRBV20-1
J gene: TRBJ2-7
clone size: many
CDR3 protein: CSARTSGRAYEQYF
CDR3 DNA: TGCAGTGCTCGGACTAGCGGGAGGGCATACGAGCAGTACTTC

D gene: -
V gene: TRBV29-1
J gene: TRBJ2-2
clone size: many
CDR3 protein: CSVQGQNTGELFF
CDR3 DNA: TGCAGCGTTCAAGGACAGAACACCGGGGAGCTGTTTTTT

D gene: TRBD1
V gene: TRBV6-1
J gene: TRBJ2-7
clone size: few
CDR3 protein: CASSDRGLSYEQYF
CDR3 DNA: TGTGCCAGCAGTGACAGGGGGCTCTCCTACGAGCAGTACTTC

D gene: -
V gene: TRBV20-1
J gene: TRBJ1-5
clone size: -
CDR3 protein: CSAEPGSKSNQPQHF
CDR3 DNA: TGCAGTGCAGAACCCGGGTCAAAGAGCAATCAGCCCCAGCATTTT

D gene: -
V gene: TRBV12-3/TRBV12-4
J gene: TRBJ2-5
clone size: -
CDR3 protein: CASRTALGTTQETQYF
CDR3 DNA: TGTGCCAGCAGGACCGCCCTCGGGACGACCCAAGAGACCCAGTACTTC

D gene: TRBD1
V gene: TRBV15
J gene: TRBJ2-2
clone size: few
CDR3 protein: CATSFRGTGELFF
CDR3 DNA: TGTGCCACCAGCTTCAGGGGGACCGGGGAGCTGTTTTTT

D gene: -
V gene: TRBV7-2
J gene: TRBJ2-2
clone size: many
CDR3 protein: CASSPEGPNLSGELFF
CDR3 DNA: TGTGCCAGCAGCCCGGAGGGACCCAATCTGTCCGGGGAGCTGTTTTTT

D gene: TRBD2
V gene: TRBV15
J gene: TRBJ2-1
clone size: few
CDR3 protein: CATSRDVRQVVEAGAFIYNEQFF
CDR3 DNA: TGTGCCACCAGCAGAGATGTAAGGCAAGTGGTTGAGGCGGGAGCTTTCATCTACAATGAGCAGTTCTTC